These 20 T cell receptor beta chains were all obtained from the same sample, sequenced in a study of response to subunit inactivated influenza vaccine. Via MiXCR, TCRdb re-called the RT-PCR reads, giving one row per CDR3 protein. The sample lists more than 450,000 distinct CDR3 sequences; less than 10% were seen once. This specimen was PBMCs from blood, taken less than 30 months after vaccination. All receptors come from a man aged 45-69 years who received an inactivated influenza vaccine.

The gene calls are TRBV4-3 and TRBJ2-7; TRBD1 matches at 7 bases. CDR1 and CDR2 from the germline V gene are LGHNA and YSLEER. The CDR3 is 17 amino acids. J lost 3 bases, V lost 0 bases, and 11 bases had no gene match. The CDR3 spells CASSQDLGTVGLYEQYF. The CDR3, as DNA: TGCGCCAGCAGCCAAGATTTGGGGACAGTTGGGCTCTACGAGCAGTACTTC.

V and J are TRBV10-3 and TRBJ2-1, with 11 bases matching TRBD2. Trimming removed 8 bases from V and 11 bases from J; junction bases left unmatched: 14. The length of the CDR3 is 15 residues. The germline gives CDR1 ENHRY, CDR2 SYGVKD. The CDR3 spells CAIAALAGGTRKQFF. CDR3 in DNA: TGTGCCATCGCTGCGCTAGCGGGGGGCACAAGGAAGCAGTTCTTC.

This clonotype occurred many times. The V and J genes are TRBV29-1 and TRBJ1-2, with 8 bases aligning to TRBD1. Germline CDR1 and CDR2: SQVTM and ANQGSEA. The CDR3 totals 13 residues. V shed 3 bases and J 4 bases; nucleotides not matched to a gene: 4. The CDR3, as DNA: TGCAGCGTTGATTTCGGACAGGGCTATGGCTACACCTTC. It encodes CSVDFGQGYGYTF.

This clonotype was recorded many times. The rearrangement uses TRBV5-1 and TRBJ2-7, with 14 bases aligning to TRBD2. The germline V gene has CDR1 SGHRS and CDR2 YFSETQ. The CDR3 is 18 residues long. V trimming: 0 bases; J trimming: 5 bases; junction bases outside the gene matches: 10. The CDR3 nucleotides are TGCGCCAGCAGCTTGGGCCGCTACCTGACTAGCGGGAGGGACGAGCAGTACTTC. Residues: CASSLGRYLTSGRDEQYF.

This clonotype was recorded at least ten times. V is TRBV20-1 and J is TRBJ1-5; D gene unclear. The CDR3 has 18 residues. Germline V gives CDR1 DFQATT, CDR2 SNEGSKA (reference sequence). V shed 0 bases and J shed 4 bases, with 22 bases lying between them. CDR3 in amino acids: CSARDRQDEGFHNQPQHF. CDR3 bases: TGCAGTGCTAGAGATCGGCAGGACGAGGGATTCCATAATCAGCCCCAGCATTTT.

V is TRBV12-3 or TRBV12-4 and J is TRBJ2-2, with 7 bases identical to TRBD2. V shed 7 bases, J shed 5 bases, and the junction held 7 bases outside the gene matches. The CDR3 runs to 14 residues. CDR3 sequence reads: CASTPHGGTGELFF. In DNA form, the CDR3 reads TGTGCCAGCACCCCCCACGGGGGGACCGGGGAGCTGTTTTTT.

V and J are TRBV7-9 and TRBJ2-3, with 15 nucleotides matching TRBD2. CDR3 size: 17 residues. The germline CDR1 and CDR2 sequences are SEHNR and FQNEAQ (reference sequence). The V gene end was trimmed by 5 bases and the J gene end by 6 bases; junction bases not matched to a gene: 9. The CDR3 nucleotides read TGTGCCAGCAGCCGGACTAGCGGGGGGGCTTTGGCCGATACGCAGTATTTT. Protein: CASSRTSGGALADTQYF.

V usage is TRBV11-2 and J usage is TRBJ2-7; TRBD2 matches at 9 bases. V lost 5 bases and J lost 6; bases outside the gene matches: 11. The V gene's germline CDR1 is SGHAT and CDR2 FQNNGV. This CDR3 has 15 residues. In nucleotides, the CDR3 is TGTGCCAGCAGCGCCTTTAGCGGGGGAGGGGGCGAGCAGTACTTC. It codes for CASSAFSGGGGEQYF.

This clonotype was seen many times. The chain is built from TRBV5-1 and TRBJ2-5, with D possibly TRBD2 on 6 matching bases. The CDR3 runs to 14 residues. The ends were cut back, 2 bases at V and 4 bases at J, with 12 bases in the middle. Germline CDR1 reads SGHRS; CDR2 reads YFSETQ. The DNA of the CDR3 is TGCGCCAGCAGCTTTGGGCGGGGTGCAGAGACCCAGTACTTC. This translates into CASSFGRGAETQYF.

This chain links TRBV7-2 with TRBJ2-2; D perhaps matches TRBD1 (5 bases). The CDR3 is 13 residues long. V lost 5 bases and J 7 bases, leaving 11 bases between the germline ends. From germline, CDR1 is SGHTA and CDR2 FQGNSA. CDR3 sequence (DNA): TGTGCCAGCAGCCCACTGGGGCACGGGGAGCTGTTTTTT. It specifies CASSPLGHGELFF.

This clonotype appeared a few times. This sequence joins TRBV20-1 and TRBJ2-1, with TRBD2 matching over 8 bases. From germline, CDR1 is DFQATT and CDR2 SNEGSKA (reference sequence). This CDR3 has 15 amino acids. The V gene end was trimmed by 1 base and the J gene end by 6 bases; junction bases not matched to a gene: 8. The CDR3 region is CSARGPGLGVNEQFF. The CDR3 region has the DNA TGCAGTGCTAGAGGTCCGGGACTAGGGGTCAATGAGCAGTTCTTC.

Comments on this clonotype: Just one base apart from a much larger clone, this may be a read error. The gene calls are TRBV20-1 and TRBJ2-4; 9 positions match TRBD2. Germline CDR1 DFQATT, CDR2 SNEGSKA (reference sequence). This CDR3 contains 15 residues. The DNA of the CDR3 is TGCGGTGCTCGTAGCGGGGGAGAAGCCAAAAACATTCAGTACTTC. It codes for CGARSGGEAKNIQYF.

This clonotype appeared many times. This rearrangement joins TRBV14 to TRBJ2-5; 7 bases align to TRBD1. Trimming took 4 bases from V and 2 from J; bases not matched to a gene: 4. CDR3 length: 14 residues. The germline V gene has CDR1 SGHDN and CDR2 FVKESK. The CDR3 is CASSRDSVQETQYF. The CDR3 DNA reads TGTGCCAGCAGCCGGGACAGCGTACAAGAGACCCAGTACTTC.

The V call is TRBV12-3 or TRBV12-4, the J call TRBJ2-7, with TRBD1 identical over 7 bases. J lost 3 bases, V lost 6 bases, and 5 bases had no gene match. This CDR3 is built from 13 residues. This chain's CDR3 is CASRLPGGYEQYF. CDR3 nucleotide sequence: TGTGCCAGCAGACTGCCAGGGGGCTACGAGCAGTACTTC.

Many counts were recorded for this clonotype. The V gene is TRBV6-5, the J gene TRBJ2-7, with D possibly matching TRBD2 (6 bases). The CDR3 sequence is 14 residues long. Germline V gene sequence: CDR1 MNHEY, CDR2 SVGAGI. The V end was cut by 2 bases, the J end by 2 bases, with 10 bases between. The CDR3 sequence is CASSYRSGAYEQYF. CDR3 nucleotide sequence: TGTGCCAGCAGTTACAGATCGGGAGCCTACGAGCAGTACTTC.

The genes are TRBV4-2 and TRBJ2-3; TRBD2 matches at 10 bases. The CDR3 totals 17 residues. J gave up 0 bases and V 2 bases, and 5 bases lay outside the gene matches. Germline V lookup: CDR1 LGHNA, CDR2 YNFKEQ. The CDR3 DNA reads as TGTGCCAGCAGCCAACCGGGACTAGCGCCTAGCACAGATACGCAGTATTTT. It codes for CASSQPGLAPSTDTQYF.

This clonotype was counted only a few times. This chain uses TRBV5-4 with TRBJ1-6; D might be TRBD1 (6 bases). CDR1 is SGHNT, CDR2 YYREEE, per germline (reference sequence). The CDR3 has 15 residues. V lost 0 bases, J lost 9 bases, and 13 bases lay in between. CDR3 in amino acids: CASSLANRVGSPLHF. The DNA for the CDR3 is TGTGCCAGCAGCTTGGCAAACAGGGTGGGTTCACCCCTCCACTTT. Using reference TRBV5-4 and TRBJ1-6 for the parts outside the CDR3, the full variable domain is ETGVTQSPTHLIKTRGQQVTLRCSSQSGHNTVSWYQQALGQGPQFIFQYYREEENGRGNFPPRFSGLQFPNYSSELNVNALELDDSALYLCASSLANRVGSPLHFGNGTRLTVT.

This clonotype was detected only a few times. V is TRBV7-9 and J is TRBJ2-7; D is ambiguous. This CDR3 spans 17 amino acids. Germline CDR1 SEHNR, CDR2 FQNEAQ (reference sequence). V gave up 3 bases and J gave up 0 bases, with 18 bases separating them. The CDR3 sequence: CASSFIPSAASSYEQYF. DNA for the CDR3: TGTGCCAGCAGCTTTATCCCGTCCGCGGCGAGCTCCTACGAGCAGTACTTC. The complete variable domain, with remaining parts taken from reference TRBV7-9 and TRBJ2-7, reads DTGVSQNPRHKITKRGQNVTFRCDPISEHNRLYWYRQTLGQGPEFLTYFQNEAQLEKSRLLSDRFSAERPKGSFSTLEIQRTEQGDSAMYLCASSFIPSAASSYEQYFGPGTRLTVT.

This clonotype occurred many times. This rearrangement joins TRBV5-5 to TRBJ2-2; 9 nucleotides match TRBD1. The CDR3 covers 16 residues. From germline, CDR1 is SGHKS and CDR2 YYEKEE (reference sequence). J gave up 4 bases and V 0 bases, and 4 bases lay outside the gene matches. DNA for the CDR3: TGTGCCAGCAGCTTGGGGGACAGGGTGATCACCGGGGAGCTGTTTTTT. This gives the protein CASSLGDRVITGELFF.

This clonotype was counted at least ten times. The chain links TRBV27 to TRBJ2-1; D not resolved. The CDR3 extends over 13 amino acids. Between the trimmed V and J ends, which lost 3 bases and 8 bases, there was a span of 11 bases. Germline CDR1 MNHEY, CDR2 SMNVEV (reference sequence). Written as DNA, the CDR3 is TGTGCCAGCAGTTTCTTAGTGGCGGATGAGCAGTTCTTC. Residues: CASSFLVADEQFF.